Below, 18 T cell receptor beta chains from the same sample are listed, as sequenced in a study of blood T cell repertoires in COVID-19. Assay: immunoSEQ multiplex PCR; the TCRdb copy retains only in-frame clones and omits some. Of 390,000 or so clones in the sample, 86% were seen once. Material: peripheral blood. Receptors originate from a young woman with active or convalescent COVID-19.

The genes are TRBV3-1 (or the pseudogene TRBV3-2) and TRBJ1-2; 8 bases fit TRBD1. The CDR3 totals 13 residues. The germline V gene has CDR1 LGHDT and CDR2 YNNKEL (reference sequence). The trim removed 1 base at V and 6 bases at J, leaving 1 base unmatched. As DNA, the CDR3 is TGTGCCAGCAGCCAAGCAGGGGGCGATGGCTACACCTTC. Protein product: CASSQAGGDGYTF.

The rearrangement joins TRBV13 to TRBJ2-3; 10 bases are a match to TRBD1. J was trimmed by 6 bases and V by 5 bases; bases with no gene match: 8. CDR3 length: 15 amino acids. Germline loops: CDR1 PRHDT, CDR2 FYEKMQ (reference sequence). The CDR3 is CASSGPGQGKDTQYF. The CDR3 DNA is TGTGCCAGCAGCGGGCCGGGACAGGGGAAGGATACGCAGTATTTT.

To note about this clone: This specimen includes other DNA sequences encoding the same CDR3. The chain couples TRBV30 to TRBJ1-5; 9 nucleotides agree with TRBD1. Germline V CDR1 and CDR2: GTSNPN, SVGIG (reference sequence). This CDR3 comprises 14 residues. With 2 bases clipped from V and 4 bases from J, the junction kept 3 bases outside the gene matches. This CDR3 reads CAWSPGQGNQPQHF. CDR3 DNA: TGTGCCTGGAGTCCAGGACAGGGGAATCAGCCCCAGCATTTT.

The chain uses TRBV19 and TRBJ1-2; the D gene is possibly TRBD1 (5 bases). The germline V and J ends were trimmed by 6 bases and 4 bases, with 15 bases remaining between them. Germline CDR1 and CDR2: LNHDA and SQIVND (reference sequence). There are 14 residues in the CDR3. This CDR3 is CASSPFGGSYGYTF. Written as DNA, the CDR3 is TGTGCCAGTAGCCCGTTTGGGGGGTCCTATGGCTACACCTTC.

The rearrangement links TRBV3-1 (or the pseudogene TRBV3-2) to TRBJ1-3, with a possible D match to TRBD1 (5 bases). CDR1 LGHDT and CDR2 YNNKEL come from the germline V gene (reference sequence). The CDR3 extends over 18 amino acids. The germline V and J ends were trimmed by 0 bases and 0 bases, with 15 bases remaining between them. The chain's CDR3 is CASSQDPPLGASGNTIYF. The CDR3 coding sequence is TGTGCCAGCAGCCAAGATCCCCCATTAGGGGCCTCTGGAAACACCATATATTTT.

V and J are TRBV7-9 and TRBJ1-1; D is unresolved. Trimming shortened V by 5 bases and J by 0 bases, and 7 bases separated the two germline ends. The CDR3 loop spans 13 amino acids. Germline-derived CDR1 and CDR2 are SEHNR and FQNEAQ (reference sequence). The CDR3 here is CASSQQMNTEAFF. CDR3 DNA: TGTGCCAGCAGCCAACAGATGAACACTGAAGCTTTCTTT.

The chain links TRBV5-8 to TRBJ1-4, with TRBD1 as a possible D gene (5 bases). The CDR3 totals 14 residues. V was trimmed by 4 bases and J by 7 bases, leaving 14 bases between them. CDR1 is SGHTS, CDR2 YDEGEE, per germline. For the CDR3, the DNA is TGTGCCAGCAGCGAGGGGAGGGTGGTTGAAAAACTGTTTTTT. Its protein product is CASSEGRVVEKLFF.

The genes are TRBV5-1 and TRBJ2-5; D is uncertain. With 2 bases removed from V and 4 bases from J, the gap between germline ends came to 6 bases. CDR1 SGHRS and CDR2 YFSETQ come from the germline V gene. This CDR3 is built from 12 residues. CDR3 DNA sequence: TGCGCCAGCAGCTTCAATCCAGAGACCCAGTACTTC. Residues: CASSFNPETQYF.

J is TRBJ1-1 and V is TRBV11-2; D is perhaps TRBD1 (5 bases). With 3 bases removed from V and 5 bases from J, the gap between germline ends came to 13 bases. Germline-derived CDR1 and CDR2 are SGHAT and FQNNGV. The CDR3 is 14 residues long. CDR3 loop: CASSFQGVNTEAFF. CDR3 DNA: TGTGCCAGCAGCTTCCAAGGGGTTAATACTGAAGCTTTCTTT.

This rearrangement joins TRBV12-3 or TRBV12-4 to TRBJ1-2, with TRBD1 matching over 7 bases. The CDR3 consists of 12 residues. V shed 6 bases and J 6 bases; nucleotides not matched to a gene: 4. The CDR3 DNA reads TGTGCCAGCAGATCGACAGGGCATGGCTACACCTTC. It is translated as CASRSTGHGYTF.

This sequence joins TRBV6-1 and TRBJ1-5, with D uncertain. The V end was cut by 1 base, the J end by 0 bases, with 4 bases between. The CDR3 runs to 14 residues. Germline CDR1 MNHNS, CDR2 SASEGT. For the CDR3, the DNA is TGTGCCAGCAGTGAAGGTAATAGCAATCAGCCCCAGCATTTT. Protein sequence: CASSEGNSNQPQHF.

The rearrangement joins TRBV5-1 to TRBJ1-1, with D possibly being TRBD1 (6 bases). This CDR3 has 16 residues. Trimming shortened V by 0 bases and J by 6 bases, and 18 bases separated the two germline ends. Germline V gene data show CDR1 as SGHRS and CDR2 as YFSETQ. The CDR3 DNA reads TGCGCCAGCAGCTTGGTACCCCTACAGGGACACGCTGAAGCTTTCTTT. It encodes CASSLVPLQGHAEAFF.

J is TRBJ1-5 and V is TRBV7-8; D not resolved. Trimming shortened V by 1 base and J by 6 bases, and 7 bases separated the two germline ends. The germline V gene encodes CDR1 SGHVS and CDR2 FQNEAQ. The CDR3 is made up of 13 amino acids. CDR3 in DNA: TGTGCCAGCAGCTTAGATCCAGGTCAGCCCCAGCATTTT. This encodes CASSLDPGQPQHF.

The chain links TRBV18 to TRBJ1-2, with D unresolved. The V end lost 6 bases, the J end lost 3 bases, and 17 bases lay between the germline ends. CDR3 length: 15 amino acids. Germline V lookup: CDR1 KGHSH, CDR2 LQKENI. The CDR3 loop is CASSPSREPHYGYTF. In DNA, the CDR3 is TGTGCCAGCTCGCCTTCAAGGGAGCCTCACTATGGCTACACCTTC.

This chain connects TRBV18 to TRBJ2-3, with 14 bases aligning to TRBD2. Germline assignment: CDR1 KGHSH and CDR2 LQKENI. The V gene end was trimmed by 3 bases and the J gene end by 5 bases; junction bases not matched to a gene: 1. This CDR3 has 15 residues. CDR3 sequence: CASSPGLAGEDTQYF. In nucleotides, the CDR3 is TGTGCCAGCTCACCGGGACTAGCGGGAGAAGATACGCAGTATTTT.

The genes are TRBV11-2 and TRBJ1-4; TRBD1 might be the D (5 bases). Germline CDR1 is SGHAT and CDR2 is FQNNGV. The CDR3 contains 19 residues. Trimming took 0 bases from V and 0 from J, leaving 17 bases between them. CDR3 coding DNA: TGTGCCAGCAGCTTAGATTGGGGCGGCTCCCCTGCAACTAATGAAAAACTGTTTTTT. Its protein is CASSLDWGGSPATNEKLFF.

CDR3 coding DNA: TGTGCCAGCAGTTACTGGGGGGGAGGTCAGCCCCAGCATTTT. It specifies CASSYWGGGQPQHF. V gene TRBV6-6 combines with J gene TRBJ1-5; perhaps TRBD1 as D (5 bases). Germline loops: CDR1 MNHNY, CDR2 SVGAGI (reference sequence). The CDR3 has 14 amino acids. V lost 1 base and J lost 6, with 10 bases in between.

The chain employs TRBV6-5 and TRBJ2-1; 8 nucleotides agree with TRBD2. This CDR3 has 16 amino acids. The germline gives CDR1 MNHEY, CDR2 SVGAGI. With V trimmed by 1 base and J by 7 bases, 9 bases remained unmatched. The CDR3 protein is CASSYLIAGRGNEQFF. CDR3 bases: TGTGCCAGCAGTTACTTAATAGCGGGAAGAGGTAATGAGCAGTTCTTC.